The present TCR beta chain was sequenced within a study of identifying expanded T cells in peripheral blood. Study-level points and caveats: Technical replicates showed roughly 1.2 changed clones; around two weeks about 16; four weeks 19. Roughly 2-week clone count variance significantly increased as total template count grew.

Healthy donors had no documented immune events, such as infections, while sampled. Turning to this clone: The antigen remains unidentified.

The assay was immunoSEQ multiplex PCR, and TCRdb's table has in-frame clones only and misses some. The sample lists 81,000 or so clones, 65% to 85% occurring once. V was pared by 0 bases and J by 8 bases, with 11 bases between. The CDR3 extends over 14 amino acids. Germline lookup yields CDR1 SGHNT and CDR2 YYREEE (reference sequence). The gene calls are TRBV5-4 and TRBJ1-4; D is unresolved. The sequence derives from a person aged 18-69 years in good health. Source material: blood. The CDR3 protein is CASSLDPGGEKLFF. CDR3 DNA sequence: TGTGCCAGCAGCTTGGATCCTGGAGGCGAAAAACTGTTTTTT.